A selection of T cell receptor beta chains follows, all from one sample in a study of early T cells in non-severe SARS-CoV-2 infection. Each CDR3 protein is one row after TCRdb ran MiXCR on the 5' RACE reads. Among about 39,000 distinct CDR3 sequences, less than 7% were seen once, and the ten largest hold 4% to 5.5%. The sample here was whole blood, taken at baseline. The receptors derive from an adult who was a healthcare worker with PCR-confirmed SARS-CoV-2 infection or an uninfected control (not recorded which). The CDR3 runs from the conserved cysteine through the conserved F or W.

TRBJ2-6 TRBV28 CASSGATISGANVLTF
TRBJ2-2 TRBV9 CASSVRESGELFF
TRBJ1-3 TRBV18 CASSPGGDLNTIYF
TRBJ2-1 TRBV9 CASSVDPRPGLSNNEQFF
TRBJ2-3 TRBV7-9 CASSLVGSDTQYF
TRBJ2-2 TRBV19 CASSSSGLWVGELFF
TRBJ1-1 TRBV18 CASSPPLGTEAFF
TRBJ2-1 TRBV5-1 CASSLLAGDIEQFF
TRBJ2-5 TRBV10-1 CASSEGGTSETQYF
TRBJ1-5 TRBV6-6 CASSYSETNQPQHF
TRBJ1-5 TRBV5-1 CASSLDGLSNQPQHF
TRBJ2-3 TRBV6-4 CASSDSSGGTDTQYF
TRBJ1-2 TRBV18 CASSSGGASNYGYTF
TRBJ2-3 TRBV20-1 CSAYGGTDTQYF
TRBJ2-1 TRBV4-1 CASSQVNRGEQFF
TRBJ1-2 TRBV7-9 CASSLAHLRGPFYGYTF
TRBJ2-7 TRBV5-1 CASSWGGSYEQYF
TRBJ1-2 TRBV29-1 CSTKDSFNYGYTF
TRBJ1-3 TRBV7-6 CASSLAGGAGNTIYF
TRBJ2-3 TRBV7-2 CASSWGLGDTDTQYF
TRBJ1-6 TRBV4-3 CASSQDLRTYNSPLHF
TRBJ1-2 TRBV29-1 CSVDEQLYTF
TRBJ2-7 TRBV29-1 CSVILAATYEQYF
TRBJ2-2 TRBV5-5 CASSFAGTAFANTGELFF
TRBJ2-3 TRBV19 CASSIFGGSTDTQYF
TRBJ2-1 TRBV20-1 CSAPGLAGAPTYNEQFF
TRBJ2-7 TRBV30 CAWRANQFLYEQYF
TRBJ2-7 TRBV29-1 CSVADTGQGAREQYF
TRBJ2-2 TRBV20-1 CSARRAGATGELFF
TRBJ1-1 TRBV12-3/TRBV12-4 CASSQTGYTEAFF
TRBJ2-7 TRBV5-5 CASSSRGGRIYEQYF
TRBJ1-2 TRBV20-1 CSARAGRRTNYGYTF
TRBJ2-7 TRBV29-1 CSVEFGTLAGEIPPKPHCYEQYF